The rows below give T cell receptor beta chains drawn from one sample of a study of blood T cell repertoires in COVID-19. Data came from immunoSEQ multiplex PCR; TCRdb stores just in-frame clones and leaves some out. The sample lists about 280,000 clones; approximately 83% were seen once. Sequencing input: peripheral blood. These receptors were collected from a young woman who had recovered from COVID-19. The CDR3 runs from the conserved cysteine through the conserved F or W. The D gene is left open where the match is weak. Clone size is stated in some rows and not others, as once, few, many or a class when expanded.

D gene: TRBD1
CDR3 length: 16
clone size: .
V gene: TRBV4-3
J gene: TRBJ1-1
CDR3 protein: CASSQDRTGYDTEAFF
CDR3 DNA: TGCGCCAGCAGCCAAGATCGGACAGGGTACGACACTGAAGCTTTCTTT

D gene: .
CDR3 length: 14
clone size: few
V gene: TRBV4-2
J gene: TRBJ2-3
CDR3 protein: CASSQAGSTDTQYF
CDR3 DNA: TGTGCCAGCAGCCAAGCGGGGAGCACAGATACGCAGTATTTT

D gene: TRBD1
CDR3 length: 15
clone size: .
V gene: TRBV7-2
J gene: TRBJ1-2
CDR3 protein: CASSSILDRGWGYTF
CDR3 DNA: TGTGCCAGCAGCTCCATATTGGACAGGGGCTGGGGCTACACCTTC

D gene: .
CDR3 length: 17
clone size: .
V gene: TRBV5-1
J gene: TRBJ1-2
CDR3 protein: CASSLGGGTPGSYGYTF
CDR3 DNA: TGCGCCAGCAGCTTGGGCGGGGGGACGCCGGGATCCTATGGCTACACCTTC

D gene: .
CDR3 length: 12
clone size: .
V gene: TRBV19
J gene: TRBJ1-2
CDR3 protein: CASSIGANGYTF
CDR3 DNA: TGTGCCAGTAGTATTGGAGCAAATGGCTACACCTTC

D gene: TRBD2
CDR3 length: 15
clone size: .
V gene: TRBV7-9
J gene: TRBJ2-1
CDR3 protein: CASSLLAGGLHEQFF
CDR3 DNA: TGTGCCAGCAGCTTACTAGCGGGAGGGTTACATGAGCAGTTCTTC

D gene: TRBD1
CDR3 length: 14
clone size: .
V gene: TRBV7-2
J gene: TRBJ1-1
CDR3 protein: CASSVIQGSTEAFF
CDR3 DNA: TGTGCCAGCAGCGTGATACAGGGGAGCACTGAAGCTTTCTTT

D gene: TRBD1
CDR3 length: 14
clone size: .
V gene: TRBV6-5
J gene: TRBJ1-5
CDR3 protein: CASSSDRAEQPQHF
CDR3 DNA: TGTGCCAGCAGTTCCGACAGGGCTGAACAGCCCCAGCATTTT

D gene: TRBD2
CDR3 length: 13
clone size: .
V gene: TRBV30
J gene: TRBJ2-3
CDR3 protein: CAGGPYRSDTQYF
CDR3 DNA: TGCGCGGGGGGGCCTTATCGGAGTGATACGCAGTATTTT

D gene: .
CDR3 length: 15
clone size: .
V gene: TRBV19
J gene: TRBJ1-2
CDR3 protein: CASSNRPGDTYGYTF
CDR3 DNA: TGTGCCAGTAGTAACCGGCCAGGGGACACATATGGCTACACCTTC

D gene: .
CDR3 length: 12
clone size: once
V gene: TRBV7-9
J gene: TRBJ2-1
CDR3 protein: CASSRAGNEQFF
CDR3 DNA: TGTGCCAGCAGCCGCGCGGGAAATGAGCAGTTCTTC

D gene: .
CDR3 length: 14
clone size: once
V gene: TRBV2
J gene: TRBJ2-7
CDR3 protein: CASSEGVRVYEQYF
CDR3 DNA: TGTGCCAGCAGTGAAGGGGTCAGGGTCTACGAGCAGTACTTC

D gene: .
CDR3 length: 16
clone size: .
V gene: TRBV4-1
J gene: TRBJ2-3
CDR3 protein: CASSQEGGGGADTQYF
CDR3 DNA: TGCGCCAGCAGCCAAGAAGGGGGGGGTGGCGCAGATACGCAGTATTTT

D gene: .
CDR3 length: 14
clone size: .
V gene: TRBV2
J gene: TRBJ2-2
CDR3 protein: CASSEGRAGGELFF
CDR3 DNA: TGTGCCAGCAGTGAGGGCAGGGCAGGCGGGGAGCTGTTTTTT

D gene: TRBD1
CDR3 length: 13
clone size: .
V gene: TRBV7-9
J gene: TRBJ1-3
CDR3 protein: CASSSTGWNTIYF
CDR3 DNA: TGTGCCAGCAGCTCGACAGGGTGGAACACCATATATTTT

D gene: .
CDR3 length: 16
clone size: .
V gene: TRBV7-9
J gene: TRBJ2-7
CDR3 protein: CASSSDTYYRSGEQYF
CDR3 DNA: TGTGCCAGCAGCTCGGACACCTACTACCGGTCAGGGGAGCAGTACTTC

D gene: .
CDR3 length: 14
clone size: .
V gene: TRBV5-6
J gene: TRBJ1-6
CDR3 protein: CASSLILTDSPLHF
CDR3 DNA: TGTGCCAGCAGCTTGATCCTTACTGATTCACCCCTCCACTTT

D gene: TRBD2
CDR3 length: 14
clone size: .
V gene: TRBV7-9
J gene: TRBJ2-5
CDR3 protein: CASSVGLAQETQYF
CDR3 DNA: TGTGCCAGCAGCGTCGGACTAGCTCAAGAGACCCAGTACTTC

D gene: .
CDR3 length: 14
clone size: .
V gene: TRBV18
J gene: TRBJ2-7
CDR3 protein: CASSPPLRVHEQYF
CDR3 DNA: TGTGCCAGCTCACCACCGTTGAGGGTACACGAGCAGTACTTC

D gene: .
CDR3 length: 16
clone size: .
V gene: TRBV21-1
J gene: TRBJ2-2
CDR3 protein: CASSKEWDRGPGELFF
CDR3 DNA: TGTGCCAGCAGCAAAGAGTGGGACAGGGGCCCCGGGGAGCTGTTTTTT

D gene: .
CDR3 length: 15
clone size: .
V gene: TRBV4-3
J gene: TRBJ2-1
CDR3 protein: CASSQVPGSYNEQFF
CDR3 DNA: TGCGCCAGCAGCCAGGTGCCCGGCTCCTACAATGAGCAGTTCTTC

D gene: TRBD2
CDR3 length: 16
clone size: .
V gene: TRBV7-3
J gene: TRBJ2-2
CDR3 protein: CASSLGLAGVSGELFF
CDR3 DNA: TGTGCCAGCAGCCTGGGACTAGCGGGAGTGTCCGGGGAGCTGTTTTTT

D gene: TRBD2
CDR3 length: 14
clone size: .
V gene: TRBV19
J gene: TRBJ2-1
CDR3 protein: CASKDGGGYNEQFF
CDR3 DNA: TGTGCCAGCAAGGACGGGGGGGGATACAATGAGCAGTTCTTC

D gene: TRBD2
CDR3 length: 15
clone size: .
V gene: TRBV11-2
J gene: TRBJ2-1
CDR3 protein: CASSSSTSGSNEQFF
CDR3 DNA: TGTGCCAGCAGCTCCAGCACTAGCGGGAGTAATGAGCAGTTCTTC

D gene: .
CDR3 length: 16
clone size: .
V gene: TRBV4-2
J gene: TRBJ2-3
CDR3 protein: CASSQERASGTDTQYF
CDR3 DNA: TGTGCCAGCAGCCAAGAAAGGGCCAGCGGGACAGATACGCAGTATTTT

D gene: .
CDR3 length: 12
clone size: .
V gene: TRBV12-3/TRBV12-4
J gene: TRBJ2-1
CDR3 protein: CASSLSGNEQFF
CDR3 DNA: TGTGCCAGCAGTTTATCCGGTAATGAGCAGTTCTTC

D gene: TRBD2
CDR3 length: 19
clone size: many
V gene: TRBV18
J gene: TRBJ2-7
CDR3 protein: CASSPERPGTGLAGVFEYF
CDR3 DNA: TGTGCCAGCTCACCAGAGCGGCCGGGGACCGGATTAGCGGGAGTATTCGAGTACTTC

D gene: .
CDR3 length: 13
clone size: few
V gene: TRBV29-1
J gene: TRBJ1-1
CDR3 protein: CSFVSGGVTEAFF
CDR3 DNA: TGCAGCTTCGTTTCGGGGGGGGTGACTGAAGCTTTCTTT

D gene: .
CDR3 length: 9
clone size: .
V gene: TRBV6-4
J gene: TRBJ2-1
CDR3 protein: CASRRGKFF
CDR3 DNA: TGTGCCAGCAGAAGAGGGAAGTTCTTC

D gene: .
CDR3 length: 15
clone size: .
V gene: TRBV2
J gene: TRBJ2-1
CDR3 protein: CASSADRWGVNEQFF
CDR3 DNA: TGTGCCAGCAGCGCGGACAGGTGGGGGGTCAATGAGCAGTTCTTC

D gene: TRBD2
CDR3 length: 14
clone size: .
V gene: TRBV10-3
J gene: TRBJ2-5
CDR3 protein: CAIRGTSGVETQYF
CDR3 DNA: TGTGCCATCAGGGGGACTAGCGGGGTTGAGACCCAGTACTTC

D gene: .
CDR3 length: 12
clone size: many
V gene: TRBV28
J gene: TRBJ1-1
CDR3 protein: CASTSGNTEAFF
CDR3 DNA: TGTGCCAGCACATCGGGGAACACTGAAGCTTTCTTT

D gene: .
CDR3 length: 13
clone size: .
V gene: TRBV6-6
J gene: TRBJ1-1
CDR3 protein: CASSYNGNTEAFF
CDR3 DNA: TGTGCCAGCAGTTACAACGGGAACACTGAAGCTTTCTTT

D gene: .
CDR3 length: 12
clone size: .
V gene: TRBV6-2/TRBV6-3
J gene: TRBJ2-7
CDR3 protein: CASSPAAYEQYF
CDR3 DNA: TGTGCCAGCAGCCCCGCAGCCTACGAGCAGTACTTC

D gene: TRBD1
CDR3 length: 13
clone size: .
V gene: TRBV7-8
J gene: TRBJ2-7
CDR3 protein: CASSTDRGYEQYF
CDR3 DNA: TGTGCCAGCAGCACCGACAGGGGGTACGAGCAGTACTTC

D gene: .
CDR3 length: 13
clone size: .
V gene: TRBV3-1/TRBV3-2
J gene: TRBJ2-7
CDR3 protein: CASSRREGYEQYF
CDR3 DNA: TGTGCCAGCAGCCGCAGGGAAGGCTACGAGCAGTACTTC

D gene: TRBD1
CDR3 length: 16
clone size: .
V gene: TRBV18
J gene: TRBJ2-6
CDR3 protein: CASSPGTGAGANVLTF
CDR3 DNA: TGTGCCAGCTCACCAGGGACAGGGGCTGGGGCCAACGTCCTGACTTTC

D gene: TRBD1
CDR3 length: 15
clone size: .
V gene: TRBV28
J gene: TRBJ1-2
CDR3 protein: CASSTSGTVSYGYTF
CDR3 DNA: TGTGCCAGCAGTACCTCCGGGACAGTCTCTTATGGCTACACCTTC

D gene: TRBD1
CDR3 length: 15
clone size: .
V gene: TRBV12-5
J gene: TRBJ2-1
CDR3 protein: CASGPGQGSYNEQFF
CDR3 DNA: TGTGCTAGTGGTCCGGGACAGGGTTCCTACAATGAGCAGTTCTTC

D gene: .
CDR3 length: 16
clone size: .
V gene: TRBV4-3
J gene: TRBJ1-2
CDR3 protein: CASSQDPNGGLIGYTF
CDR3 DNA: TGCGCCAGCAGCCAAGACCCCAATGGGGGCCTGATTGGCTACACCTTC

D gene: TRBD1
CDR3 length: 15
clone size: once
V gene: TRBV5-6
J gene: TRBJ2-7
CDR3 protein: CASSLIDRGQGEQYF
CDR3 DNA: TGTGCCAGCAGCTTAATCGACAGGGGGCAGGGCGAGCAGTACTTC

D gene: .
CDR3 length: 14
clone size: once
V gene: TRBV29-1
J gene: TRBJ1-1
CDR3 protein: CSVEVRGMNTEAFF
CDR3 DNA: TGCAGCGTTGAAGTTCGGGGGATGAACACTGAAGCTTTCTTT

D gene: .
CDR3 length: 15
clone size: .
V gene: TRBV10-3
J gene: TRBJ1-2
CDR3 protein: CAISESARTNYGYTF
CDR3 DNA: TGTGCCATCAGTGAGTCGGCCAGGACTAACTATGGCTACACCTTC